Each of the 3 T cell receptor beta chains below was sequenced from the same sample in a study of spatial heterogeneity in lung cancer. TCRdb redid the calling of the 5' RACE reads with MiXCR, one entry per CDR3 protein. The sample contains over 45,000 distinct CDR3 sequences, approximately 5% of which appear only once. Time point reported: sample taken at primary tumor resection. TCRs were sequenced from unsorted whole RNA of tumor, nontumor lung or PBMC. Sequences were derived from PBMCs, sampled at surgery. The receptors were gathered from a male donor with early-stage non-small cell lung cancer.

This clonotype has a count of ten or more. The chain links TRBV6-6 to TRBJ1-2; perhaps TRBD1 as D (5 bases). CDR3 length equals 13 residues. Deletions cut 6 bases from V and 2 bases from J, with 10 bases between. Germline V gene sequence: CDR1 MNHNY, CDR2 SVGAGI (reference sequence). CDR3 protein: CASRQDTNYGYTF. DNA for the CDR3: TGTGCCAGCAGACAGGACACGAACTATGGCTACACCTTC.

This clonotype was detected many times. The rearrangement uses TRBV7-8 and TRBJ2-7; D perhaps matches TRBD1 (5 bases). Trimming cost V 4 bases and J 3 bases, with 7 bases left between them. From germline, CDR1 is SGHVS and CDR2 FQNEAQ. The CDR3 is 12 amino acids. This CDR3 reads CASSSRDYEQYF. The CDR3 DNA follows: TGTGCCAGCAGCTCCAGGGACTACGAGCAGTACTTC.

The table lists this clonotype with many counts. The rearrangement uses TRBV12-3 or TRBV12-4 and TRBJ2-7, with 7 nucleotides matching TRBD1. This CDR3 contains 16 residues. V lost 5 bases and J lost 4; bases outside the gene matches: 14. CDR3 bases: TGTGCCAGCAGTCCCGGACAGGCGGCGATAAAATACGAGCAGTACTTC. Encoded protein: CASSPGQAAIKYEQYF.